A single sample gave rise to the 18 T cell receptor beta chains below, sequenced in a study of blood T cell repertoires in COVID-19. TCRdb keeps only in-frame clones here, not all; method: immunoSEQ multiplex PCR. Of around 250,000 clones listed, approximately 85% are singletons. The sample consisted of PBMCs or T cells enriched from blood (not recorded which). The receptors originated from a woman aged 45-59 years who had recovered from COVID-19.

CDR3 in amino acids: CSARGGGRNIQYF. CDR3 nucleotides: TGCAGCGCGCGGGGCGGGGGGCGAAACATTCAGTACTTC. The V call is TRBV29-1, the J call TRBJ2-4; 8 nucleotides line up with TRBD2. CDR1 and CDR2 from the germline V gene are SQVTM and ANQGSEA. This CDR3 region has 13 residues. V shed 7 bases and J 6 bases; nucleotides not matched to a gene: 8.

This chain connects TRBV3-1 (or the pseudogene TRBV3-2) to TRBJ1-1; unclear D gene. This CDR3 region has 12 residues. Germline V lookup: CDR1 LGHDT, CDR2 YNNKEL (reference sequence). V gave up 0 bases and J gave up 12 bases, with 11 bases separating them. This CDR3 is CASSQDPGKPFF. In nucleotides, the CDR3 is TGTGCCAGCAGCCAAGACCCGGGGAAGCCTTTCTTT.

V usage is TRBV6-5 and J usage is TRBJ1-5; 9 bases map to TRBD1. The V and J ends lost 6 bases and 4 bases, in that order; junction bases with no gene match: 7. Germline-derived CDR1 and CDR2 are MNHEY and SVGAGI. The CDR3 has 15 residues. This CDR3 is CASSPGTGINQPQHF. CDR3 sequence (DNA): TGTGCCAGCAGCCCCGGGACAGGGATTAATCAGCCCCAGCATTTT.

V is TRBV7-9 and J is TRBJ2-5, with D maybe TRBD1 (6 bases). CDR1 is SEHNR, CDR2 FQNEAQ, per germline (reference sequence). There are 14 residues in the CDR3. Trimming took off 5 bases at V and 1 base at J, with 11 bases between the two ends. The CDR3 sequence is CASSRADSQETQYF. The CDR3 DNA follows: TGTGCCAGCAGCCGAGCGGACAGCCAAGAGACCCAGTACTTC.

This clone has a handful of counts. This chain links TRBV5-5 with TRBJ1-5; TRBD1 matches at 9 bases. Losses at the gene ends were 3 bases for V and 7 bases for J; bases not matched to a gene: 11. CDR3 length equals 16 residues. Germline-derived CDR1 and CDR2 are SGHKS and YYEKEE (reference sequence). The CDR3 nucleotides read TGTGCCAGCAGCTCGACCTGGGACAGGGTTGGACAGCCCCAGCATTTT. Protein: CASSSTWDRVGQPQHF.

The CDR3 reads CASSPSRANTGELFF. CDR3 nucleotide sequence: TGTGCCAGCAGCCCCTCCCGGGCGAACACCGGGGAGCTGTTTTTT. V is TRBV9 and J is TRBJ2-2; no definite D call. The CDR3 is made up of 15 amino acids. V dropped 4 bases and J dropped 0 bases, with 10 bases sitting between them. Germline CDR1 SGDLS, CDR2 YYNGEE.

CDR3: CASSLATGGAETQYF. CDR3 DNA: TGTGCCAGCAGCTTGGCAACAGGGGGCGCGGAGACCCAGTACTTC. V is TRBV5-5 and J is TRBJ2-5; 9 bases fit TRBD1. The CDR3 totals 15 residues. Germline CDR1 is SGHKS and CDR2 is YYEKEE (reference sequence). V lost 0 bases, J lost 5 bases, and 5 bases stayed unmatched.

The V call is TRBV20-1, the J call TRBJ1-1, with unresolved D. The ends were cut back, 2 bases at V and 3 bases at J, with 4 bases in the middle. The CDR3 runs 11 residues. Per the germline V gene, CDR1 is DFQATT and CDR2 is SNEGSKA (reference sequence). The CDR3 sequence is CSARSDTEAFF. The CDR3 nucleotides read TGCAGTGCTAGAAGCGACACTGAAGCTTTCTTT.

The chain joins TRBV29-1 to TRBJ2-3; tentative D call: TRBD2 (7 bases). Trimming took off 8 bases at V and 3 bases at J, with 21 bases between the two ends. CDR1 SQVTM and CDR2 ANQGSEA come from the germline V gene. The CDR3 has 15 residues. The DNA for the CDR3 is TGCAGCTCTGCCGGGGGGCAAGTTATGACAGATACGCAGTATTTT. Translating gives CSSAGGQVMTDTQYF.

This clone was detected only a few times. V usage is TRBV5-6 and J usage is TRBJ2-7; possibly TRBD1 for D (6 bases). Germline-derived CDR1 and CDR2 are SGHDT and YYEEEE. The V end lost 4 bases, the J end lost 0 bases, and 14 bases lay between the germline ends. The CDR3 runs to 15 residues. Written as DNA, the CDR3 is TGTGCCAGCAGCCCGGACAGTGGGCACTCCTACGAGCAGTACTTC. This sequence encodes CASSPDSGHSYEQYF.

The chain joins TRBV3-1 (or the pseudogene TRBV3-2) to TRBJ2-1, with 9 bases fitting TRBD2. The CDR3 length is 15 residues. Germline V CDR1 and CDR2: LGHDT, YNNKEL (reference sequence). V was clipped by 2 bases and J by 3 bases; unmatched bases: 2. The CDR3 protein is CASSQQTSGYNEQFF. The CDR3 DNA sequence: TGTGCCAGCAGCCAACAGACTAGCGGCTACAATGAGCAGTTCTTC.

J is TRBJ2-4 and V is TRBV19; a weak D match, TRBD2 (6 bases). CDR3 size: 18 residues. Germline assignment: CDR1 LNHDA and CDR2 SQIVND (reference sequence). Trimming shortened V by 5 bases and J by 3 bases, and 23 bases separated the two germline ends. The CDR3 coding sequence is TGTGCCAGTAGTCCCCCTTTTTCGGGAGTGAGGGACAAAAACATTCAGTACTTC. Protein product: CASSPPFSGVRDKNIQYF. Full variable domain (missing parts from reference TRBV19 and TRBJ2-4): DGGITQSPKYLFRKEGQNVTLSCEQNLNHDAMYWYRQDPGQGLRLIYYSQIVNDFQKGDIAEGYSVSREKKESFPLTVTSAQKNPTAFYLCASSPPFSGVRDKNIQYFGAGTRLSVL.

A single count supports this clone. The V call is TRBV19, the J call TRBJ2-5, with a tentative D call TRBD1 (5 bases). V was cut by 4 bases and J by 1 base, with 10 bases left in between. CDR3 length equals 14 residues. Per germline, CDR1 LNHDA and CDR2 SQIVND (reference sequence). The CDR3 coding sequence is TGTGCCAGTAGTAAACTACAGGTCCAAGAGACCCAGTACTTC. As protein: CASSKLQVQETQYF.

The V and J genes are TRBV27 and TRBJ2-7, with 8 nucleotides matching TRBD1. The V and J ends lost 6 bases and 2 bases, in that order; junction bases with no gene match: 3. Germline V lookup: CDR1 MNHEY, CDR2 SMNVEV (reference sequence). The CDR3 length is 13 residues. CDR3 loop: CASRLQGAYEQYF. CDR3 bases: TGTGCCAGCAGATTACAGGGGGCCTACGAGCAGTACTTC.

As DNA, the CDR3 is TGTGCCAGCAGCTTGCCGGGACAGGGGAACTATGGCTACACCTTC. It is translated as CASSLPGQGNYGYTF. The chain couples TRBV5-5 to TRBJ1-2, with TRBD1 identical over 10 bases. Germline values: CDR1 SGHKS, CDR2 YYEKEE (reference sequence). V shed 1 base and J 2 bases; nucleotides not matched to a gene: 2. This CDR3 contains 15 residues.

The chain recombines TRBV4-1 with TRBJ1-5; 12 nucleotides agree with TRBD1. Per the germline V gene, CDR1 is MGHRA and CDR2 is YSYEKL. The ends lost 0 bases at V and 7 bases at J; junction bases unmatched: 10. This CDR3 is 18 amino acids long. The chain's CDR3 is CASSQETRDRGHRQPQHF. The CDR3, as DNA: TGCGCCAGCAGCCAAGAAACAAGGGACAGGGGGCATCGACAGCCCCAGCATTTT.

This chain links TRBV19 with TRBJ1-5; a weak D match, TRBD1 (5 bases). The germline gives CDR1 LNHDA, CDR2 SQIVND (reference sequence). The CDR3 runs to 14 residues. V lost 5 bases, J lost 4 bases, and 12 bases lay in between. The CDR3 nucleotides are TGTGCCAGTAGTGACCGGGGGTTAAATCAGCCCCAGCATTTT. Its translation: CASSDRGLNQPQHF. Full variable domain (outside the CDR3, taken from reference TRBV19 and TRBJ1-5): DGGITQSPKYLFRKEGQNVTLSCEQNLNHDAMYWYRQDPGQGLRLIYYSQIVNDFQKGDIAEGYSVSREKKESFPLTVTSAQKNPTAFYLCASSDRGLNQPQHFGDGTRLSIL.

The chain carries TRBV7-2 and TRBJ1-3, with TRBD1 matching 7 bases. The CDR3 contains 14 residues. Germline CDR1 and CDR2: SGHTA and FQGNSA. J gave up 4 bases and V 2 bases, and 2 bases lay outside the gene matches. In DNA, the CDR3 is TGTGCCAGCAGCTTACTGGGACAGGGAAACACCATATATTTT. Amino acid sequence: CASSLLGQGNTIYF.